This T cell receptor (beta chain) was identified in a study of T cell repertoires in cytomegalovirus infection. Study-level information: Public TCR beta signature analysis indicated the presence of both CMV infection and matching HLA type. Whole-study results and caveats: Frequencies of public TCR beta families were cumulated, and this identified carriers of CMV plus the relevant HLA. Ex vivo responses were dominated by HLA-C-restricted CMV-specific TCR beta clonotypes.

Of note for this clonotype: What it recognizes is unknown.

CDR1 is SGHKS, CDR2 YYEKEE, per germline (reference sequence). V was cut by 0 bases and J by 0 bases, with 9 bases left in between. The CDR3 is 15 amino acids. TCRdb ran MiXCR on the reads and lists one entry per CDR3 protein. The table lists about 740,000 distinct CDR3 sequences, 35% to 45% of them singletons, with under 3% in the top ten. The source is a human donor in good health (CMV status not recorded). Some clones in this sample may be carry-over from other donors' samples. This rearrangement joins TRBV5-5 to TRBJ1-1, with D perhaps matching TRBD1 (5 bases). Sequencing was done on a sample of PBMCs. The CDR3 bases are TGTGCCAGCAGCTTGGAGGCAGGGCTGAACACTGAAGCTTTCTTT. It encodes CASSLEAGLNTEAFF.